Below, one TCR beta chain is given with its context. Its antigen is undetermined. Other nucleotide sequences in the sample specify the same CDR3. The data belong to a study of shared clonotypes between healthy human individuals. Findings and limits, study-wide: The study found lower generation probabilities in non-shared clonotypes than in those shared by all four donors.

The CDR3 contains 13 residues. Germline V gene data show CDR1 as KGHSH and CDR2 as LQKENI. Trimming stripped 3 bases from V and 5 bases from J, with 10 bases between. The method was immunoSEQ multiplex PCR; TCRdb's version includes in-frame clones alone and lacks a portion of them. The repertoire holds a few million clones, with roughly nine tenths as singletons. Donors were healthy HIV-negative adults without recently reported acute infections or vaccinations. Material: naive CD4+ T cells sorted from blood. As to subset: CD45RA+ positively selected. J is TRBJ2-5 and V is TRBV18, with TRBD1 as a possible D gene (6 bases). This TCR derives from a man aged 18 to 29 in good health. The CDR3 loop is CASSPAGEETQYF. In DNA, the CDR3 is TGTGCCAGCTCACCTGCAGGGGAGGAGACCCAGTACTTC.